The clone carrying this TCR beta chain showed up just a few times. A single record per CDR3 protein comes from TCRdb applying MiXCR to the 5' RACE reads. The data show some 900,000 distinct CDR3 sequences, with 10% to 15% seen just once and around 1.5% held by the top ten. This sample was taken from a study of identical twins. V was pared by 6 bases and J by 0 bases, with 13 bases between. Germline V gives CDR1 SQVTM, CDR2 ANQGSEA. The CDR3 totals 14 residues. These same records also appear under a second study, on yellow fever vaccine responses in identical twins.

The sequencing sample was made of PBMCs. The chain carries TRBV29-1 and TRBJ2-3; D uncertain. This sequence was found in a woman between 18 and 29 years old in good health. The CDR3 nucleotides read TGCAGCGTCCCCTTCTTCGGAAGCACAGATACGCAGTATTTT. As protein: CSVPFFGSTDTQYF.